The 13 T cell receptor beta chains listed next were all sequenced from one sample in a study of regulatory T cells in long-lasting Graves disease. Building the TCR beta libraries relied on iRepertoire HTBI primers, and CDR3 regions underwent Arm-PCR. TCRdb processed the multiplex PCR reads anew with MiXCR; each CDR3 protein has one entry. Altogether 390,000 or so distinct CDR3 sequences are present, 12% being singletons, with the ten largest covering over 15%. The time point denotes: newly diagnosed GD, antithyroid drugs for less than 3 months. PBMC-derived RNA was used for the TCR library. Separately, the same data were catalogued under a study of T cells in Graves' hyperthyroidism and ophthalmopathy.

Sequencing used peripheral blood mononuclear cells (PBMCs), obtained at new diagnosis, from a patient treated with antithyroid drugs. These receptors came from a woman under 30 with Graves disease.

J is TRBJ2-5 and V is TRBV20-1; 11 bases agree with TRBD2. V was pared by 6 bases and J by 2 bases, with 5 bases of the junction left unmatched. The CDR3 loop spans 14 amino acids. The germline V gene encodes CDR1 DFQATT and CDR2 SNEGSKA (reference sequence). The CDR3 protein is CSATLAGAQETQYF. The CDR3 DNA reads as TGCAGTGCCACACTAGCGGGGGCGCAAGAGACCCAGTACTTC.

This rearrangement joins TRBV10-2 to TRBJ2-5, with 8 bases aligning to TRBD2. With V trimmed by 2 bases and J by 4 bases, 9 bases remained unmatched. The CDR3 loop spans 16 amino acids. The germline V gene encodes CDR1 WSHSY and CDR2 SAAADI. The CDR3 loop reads CASSELAGRGPETQYF. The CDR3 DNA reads TGCGCCAGCAGTGAGCTAGCGGGTCGGGGGCCAGAGACCCAGTACTTC.

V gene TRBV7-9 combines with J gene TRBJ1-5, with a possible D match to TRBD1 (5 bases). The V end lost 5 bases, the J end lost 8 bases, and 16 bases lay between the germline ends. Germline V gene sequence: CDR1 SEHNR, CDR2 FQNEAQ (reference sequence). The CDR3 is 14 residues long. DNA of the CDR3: TGTGCCAGCAGCCCGGGGGACGGTGTTGAGCCCCAGCATTTT. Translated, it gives CASSPGDGVEPQHF.

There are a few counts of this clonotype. CDR3 region: CASSPMLGDIDLGEQYF. CDR3 coding DNA: TGTGCCAGCTCACCTATGTTAGGAGACATAGATTTGGGAGAGCAGTACTTC. The rearrangement uses TRBV18 and TRBJ2-7; D uncertain. The CDR3 consists of 17 residues. In germline, CDR1 is KGHSH, CDR2 LQKENI. The V end was cut by 3 bases, the J end by 7 bases, with 25 bases between.

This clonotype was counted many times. Here the CDR3 DNA reads TGTGCCAGCAGCTTCTTGGGGGCGCAGGATACGCAGTATTTT. Translating it yields CASSFLGAQDTQYF. The J gene is TRBJ2-3, the V gene TRBV6-2 or TRBV6-3; D possibly corresponds to TRBD1 (6 bases). CDR3 size: 14 residues. V dropped 6 bases and J dropped 6 bases, with 16 bases sitting between them. The germline gives CDR1 MNHEY, CDR2 SVGEGT.

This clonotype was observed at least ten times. CDR3 sequence (DNA): TGTGCCAGCAGTTTAAGGGCGGGCTATGGCTACACCTTC. Residues: CASSLRAGYGYTF. The chain combines TRBV28 with TRBJ1-2; D ambiguous. Trimming pared 2 bases from V and 4 bases from J, leaving 8 bases between. There are 13 residues in the CDR3. Germline lookup yields CDR1 MDHEN and CDR2 SYDVKM.

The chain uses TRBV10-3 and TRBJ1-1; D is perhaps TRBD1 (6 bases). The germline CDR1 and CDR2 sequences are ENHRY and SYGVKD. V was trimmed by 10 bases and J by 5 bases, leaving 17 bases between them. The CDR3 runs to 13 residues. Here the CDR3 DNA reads TGTGCCACAATTGGACAGTCGGGGACTGAAGCTTTCTTT. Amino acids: CATIGQSGTEAFF.

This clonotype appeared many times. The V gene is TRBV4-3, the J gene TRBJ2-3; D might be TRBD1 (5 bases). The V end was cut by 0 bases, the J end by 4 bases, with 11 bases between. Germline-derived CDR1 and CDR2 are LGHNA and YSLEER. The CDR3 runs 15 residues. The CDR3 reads CASSQDRAIPDTQYF. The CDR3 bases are TGCGCCAGCAGCCAAGACAGGGCCATCCCAGATACGCAGTATTTT.

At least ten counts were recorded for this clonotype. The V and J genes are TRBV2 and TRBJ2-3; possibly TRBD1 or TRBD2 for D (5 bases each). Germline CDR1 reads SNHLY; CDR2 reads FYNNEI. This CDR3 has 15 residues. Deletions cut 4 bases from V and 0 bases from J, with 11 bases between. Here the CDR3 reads CASSGDGTSTDTQYF. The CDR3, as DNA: TGTGCCAGCAGTGGGGACGGCACTAGCACAGATACGCAGTATTTT.

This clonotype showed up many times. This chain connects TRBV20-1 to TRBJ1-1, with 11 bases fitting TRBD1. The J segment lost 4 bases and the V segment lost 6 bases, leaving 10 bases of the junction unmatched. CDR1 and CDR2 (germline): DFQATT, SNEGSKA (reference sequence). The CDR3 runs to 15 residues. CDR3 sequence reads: CSALGQGAYLTEAFF. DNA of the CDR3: TGCAGTGCACTAGGACAGGGGGCTTATCTCACTGAAGCTTTCTTT.

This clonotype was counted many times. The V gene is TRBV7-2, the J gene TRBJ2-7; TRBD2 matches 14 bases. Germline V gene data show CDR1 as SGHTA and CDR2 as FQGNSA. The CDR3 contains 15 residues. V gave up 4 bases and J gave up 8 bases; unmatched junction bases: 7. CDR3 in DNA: TGTGCCAGCAGCTACGCCGGGACTAGCGGGAGAAAGCAGTACTTC. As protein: CASSYAGTSGRKQYF. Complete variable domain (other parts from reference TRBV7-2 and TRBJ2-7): GAGVSQSPSNKVTEKGKDVELRCDPISGHTALYWYRQSLGQGLEFLIYFQGNSAPDKSGLPSDRFSAERTGGSVSTLTIQRTQQEDSAVYLCASSYAGTSGRKQYFGPGTRLTVT.

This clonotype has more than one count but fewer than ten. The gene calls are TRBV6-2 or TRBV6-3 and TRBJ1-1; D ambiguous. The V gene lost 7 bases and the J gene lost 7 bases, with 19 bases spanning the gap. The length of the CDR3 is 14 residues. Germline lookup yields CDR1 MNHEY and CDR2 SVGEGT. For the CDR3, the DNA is TGTGCCAGCACCAAGGTTATGGACGGCCGTGAAGCTTTCTTT. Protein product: CASTKVMDGREAFF.

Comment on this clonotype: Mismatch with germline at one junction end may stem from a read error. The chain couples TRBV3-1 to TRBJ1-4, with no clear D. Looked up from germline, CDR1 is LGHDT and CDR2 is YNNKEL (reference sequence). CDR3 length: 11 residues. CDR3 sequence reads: CTSSHDEKLFF. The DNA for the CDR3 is TGTACCAGCAGCCATGATGAAAAACTGTTTTTT.